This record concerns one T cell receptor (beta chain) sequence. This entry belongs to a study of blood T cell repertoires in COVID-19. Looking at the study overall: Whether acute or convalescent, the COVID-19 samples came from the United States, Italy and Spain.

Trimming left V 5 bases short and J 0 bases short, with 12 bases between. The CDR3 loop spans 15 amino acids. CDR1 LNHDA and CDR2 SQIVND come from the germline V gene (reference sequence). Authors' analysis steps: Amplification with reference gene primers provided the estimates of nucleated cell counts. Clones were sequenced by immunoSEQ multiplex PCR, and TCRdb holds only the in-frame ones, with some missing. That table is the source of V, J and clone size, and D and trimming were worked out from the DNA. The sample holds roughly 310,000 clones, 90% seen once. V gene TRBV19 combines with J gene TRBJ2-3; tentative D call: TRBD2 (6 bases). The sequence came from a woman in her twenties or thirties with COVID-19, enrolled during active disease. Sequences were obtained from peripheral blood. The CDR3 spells CASSGRHPSTDTQYF. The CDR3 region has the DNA TGTGCCAGTAGTGGGAGGCACCCTAGCACAGATACGCAGTATTTT.